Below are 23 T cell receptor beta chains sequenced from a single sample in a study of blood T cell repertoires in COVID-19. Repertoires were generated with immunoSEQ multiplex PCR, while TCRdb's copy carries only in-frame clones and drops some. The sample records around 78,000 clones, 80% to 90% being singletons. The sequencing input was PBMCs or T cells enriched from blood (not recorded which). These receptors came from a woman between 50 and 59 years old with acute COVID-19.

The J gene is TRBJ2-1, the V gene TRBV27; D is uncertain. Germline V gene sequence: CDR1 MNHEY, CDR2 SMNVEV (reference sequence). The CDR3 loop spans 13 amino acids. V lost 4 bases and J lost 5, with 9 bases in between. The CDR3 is CASSSLLNNEQFF. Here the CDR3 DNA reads TGTGCCAGCAGTTCCCTCCTTAACAATGAGCAGTTCTTC.

The CDR3 sequence: CASSLAGSNYGYTF. CDR3 DNA: TGTGCCAGCAGCTTGGCGGGGTCTAACTATGGCTACACCTTC. The chain employs TRBV5-4 and TRBJ1-2; D is unresolved. V was pared by 0 bases and J by 0 bases, with 6 bases between. CDR3 length: 14 residues. Per germline, CDR1 SGHNT and CDR2 YYREEE (reference sequence).

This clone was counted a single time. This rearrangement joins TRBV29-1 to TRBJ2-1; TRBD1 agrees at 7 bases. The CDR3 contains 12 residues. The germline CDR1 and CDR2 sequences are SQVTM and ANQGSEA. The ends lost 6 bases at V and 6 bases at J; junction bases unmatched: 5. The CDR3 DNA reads TGCAGCGTGGAGACAGGGATCAATGAGCAGTTCTTC. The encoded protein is CSVETGINEQFF.

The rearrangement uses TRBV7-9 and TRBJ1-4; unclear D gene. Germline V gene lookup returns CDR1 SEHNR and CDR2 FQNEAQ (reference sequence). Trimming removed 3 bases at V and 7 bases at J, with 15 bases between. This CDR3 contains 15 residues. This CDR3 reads CASSFNSGGLEKLFF. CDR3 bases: TGTGCCAGCAGCTTTAATTCCGGCGGCCTTGAAAAACTGTTTTTT.

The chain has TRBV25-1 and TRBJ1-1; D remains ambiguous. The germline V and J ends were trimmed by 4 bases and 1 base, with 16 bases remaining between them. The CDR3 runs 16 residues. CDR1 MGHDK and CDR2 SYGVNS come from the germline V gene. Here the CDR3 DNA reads TGTGCCAGCAGTGGGTCTCGGGGTCGTACGAACACTGAAGCTTTCTTT. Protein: CASSGSRGRTNTEAFF.

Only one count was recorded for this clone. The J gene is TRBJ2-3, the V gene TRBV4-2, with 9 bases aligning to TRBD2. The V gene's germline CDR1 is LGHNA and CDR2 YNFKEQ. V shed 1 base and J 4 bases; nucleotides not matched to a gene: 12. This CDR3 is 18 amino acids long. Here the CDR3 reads CASSQVASREGGADTQYF. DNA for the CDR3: TGTGCCAGCAGCCAAGTCGCTTCGCGGGAGGGCGGGGCAGATACGCAGTATTTT.

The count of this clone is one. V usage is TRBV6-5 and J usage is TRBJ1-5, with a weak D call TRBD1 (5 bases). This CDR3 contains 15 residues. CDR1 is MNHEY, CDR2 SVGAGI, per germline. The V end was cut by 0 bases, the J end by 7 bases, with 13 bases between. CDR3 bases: TGTGCCAGCAGTTACTCTCCAGGGAGGTGGCAGCCCCAGCATTTT. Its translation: CASSYSPGRWQPQHF.

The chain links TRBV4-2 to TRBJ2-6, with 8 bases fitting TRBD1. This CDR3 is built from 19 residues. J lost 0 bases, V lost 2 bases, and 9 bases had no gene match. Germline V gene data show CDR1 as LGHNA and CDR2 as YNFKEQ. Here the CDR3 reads CASSQFLGTGGSGANVLTF. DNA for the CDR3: TGTGCCAGCAGCCAATTCCTCGGGACAGGAGGCTCTGGGGCCAACGTCCTGACTTTC.

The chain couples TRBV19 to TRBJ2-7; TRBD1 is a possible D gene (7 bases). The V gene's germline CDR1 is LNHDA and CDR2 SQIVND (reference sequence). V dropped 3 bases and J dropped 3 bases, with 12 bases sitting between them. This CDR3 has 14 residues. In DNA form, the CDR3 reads TGTGCCAGTAGTATTAGACAGGGAGGCTACGAGCAGTACTTC. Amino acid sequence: CASSIRQGGYEQYF.

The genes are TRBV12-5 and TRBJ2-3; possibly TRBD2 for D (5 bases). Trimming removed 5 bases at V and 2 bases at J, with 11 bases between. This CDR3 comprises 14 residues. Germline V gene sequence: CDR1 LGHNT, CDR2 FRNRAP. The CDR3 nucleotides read TGTGCTAGTGGTCTCCCCGGACTCACAGATACGCAGTATTTT. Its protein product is CASGLPGLTDTQYF.

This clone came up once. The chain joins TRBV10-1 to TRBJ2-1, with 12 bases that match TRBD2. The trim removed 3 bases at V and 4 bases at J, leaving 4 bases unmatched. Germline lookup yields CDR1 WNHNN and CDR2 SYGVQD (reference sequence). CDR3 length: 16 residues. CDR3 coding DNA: TGCGCCAGCAGTGACCCCGGGACTAGCGGGTACAATGAGCAGTTCTTC. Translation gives CASSDPGTSGYNEQFF.

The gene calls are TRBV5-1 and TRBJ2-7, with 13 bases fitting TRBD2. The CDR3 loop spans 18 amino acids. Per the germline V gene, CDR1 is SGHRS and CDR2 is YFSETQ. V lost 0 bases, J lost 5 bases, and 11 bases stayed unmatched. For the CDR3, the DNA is TGCGCCAGCAGCTTGGCCTCTTCCGGGACTAGCGGGAATCACGAGCAGTACTTC. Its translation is CASSLASSGTSGNHEQYF.

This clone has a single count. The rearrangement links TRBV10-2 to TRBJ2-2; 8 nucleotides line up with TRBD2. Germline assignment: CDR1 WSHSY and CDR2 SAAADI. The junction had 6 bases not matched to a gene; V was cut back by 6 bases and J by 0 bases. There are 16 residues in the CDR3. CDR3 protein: CASSGSGRTNTGELFF. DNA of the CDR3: TGCGCCAGCAGCGGGAGCGGGAGAACGAACACCGGGGAGCTGTTTTTT.

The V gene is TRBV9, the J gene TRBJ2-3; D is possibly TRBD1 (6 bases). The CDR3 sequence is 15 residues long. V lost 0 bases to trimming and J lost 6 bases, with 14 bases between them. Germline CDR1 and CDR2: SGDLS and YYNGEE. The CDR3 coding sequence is TGTGCCAGCAGCGTAGGGACAGCGATAGGGGATACGCAGTATTTT. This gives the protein CASSVGTAIGDTQYF.

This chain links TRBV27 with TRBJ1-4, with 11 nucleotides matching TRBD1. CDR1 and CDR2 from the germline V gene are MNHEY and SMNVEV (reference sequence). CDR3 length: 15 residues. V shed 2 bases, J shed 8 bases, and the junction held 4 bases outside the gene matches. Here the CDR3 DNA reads TGTGCCAGCAGTTTACGCGGGACAGGGGGAGAAAAACTGTTTTTT. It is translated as CASSLRGTGGEKLFF.

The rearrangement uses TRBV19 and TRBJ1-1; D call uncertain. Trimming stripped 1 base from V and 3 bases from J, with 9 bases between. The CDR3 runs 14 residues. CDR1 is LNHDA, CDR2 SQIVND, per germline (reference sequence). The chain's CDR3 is CASSIVRSDTEAFF. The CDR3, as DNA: TGTGCCAGTAGTATAGTACGATCGGACACTGAAGCTTTCTTT.

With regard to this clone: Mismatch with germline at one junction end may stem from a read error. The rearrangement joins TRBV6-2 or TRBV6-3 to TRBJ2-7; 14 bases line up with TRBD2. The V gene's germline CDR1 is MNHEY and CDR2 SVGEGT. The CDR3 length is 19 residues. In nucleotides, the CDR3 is TGTGCCAGCAGTTACTATCCCGGGACTAGCGGGAGTAACTCCCACGAGCAGTACTTC. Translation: CASSYYPGTSGSNSHEQYF.

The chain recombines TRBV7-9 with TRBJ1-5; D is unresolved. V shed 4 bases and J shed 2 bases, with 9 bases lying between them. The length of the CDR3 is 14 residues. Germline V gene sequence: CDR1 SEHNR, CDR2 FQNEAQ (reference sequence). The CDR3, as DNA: TGTGCCAGCAGCTCATCAACAGGCAATCAGCCCCAGCATTTT. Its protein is CASSSSTGNQPQHF.

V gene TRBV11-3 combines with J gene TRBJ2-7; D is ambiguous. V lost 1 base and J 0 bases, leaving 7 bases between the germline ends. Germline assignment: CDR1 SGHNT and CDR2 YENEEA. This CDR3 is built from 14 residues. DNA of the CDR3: TGTGCCAGCAGCTTAGGCCCGAGCTCCTACGAGCAGTACTTC. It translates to CASSLGPSSYEQYF. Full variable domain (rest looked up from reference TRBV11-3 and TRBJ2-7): EAGVVQSPRYKIIEKKQPVAFWCNPISGHNTLYWYLQNLGQGPELLIRYENEEAVDDSQLPKDRFSAERLKGVDSTLKIQPAELGDSAVYLCASSLGPSSYEQYFGPGTRLTVT.

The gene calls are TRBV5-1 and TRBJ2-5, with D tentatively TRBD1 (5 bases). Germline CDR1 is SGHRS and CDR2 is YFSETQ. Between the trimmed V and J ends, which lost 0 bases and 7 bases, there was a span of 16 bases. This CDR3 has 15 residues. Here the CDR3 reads CASSLATASLGTQYF. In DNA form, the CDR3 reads TGCGCCAGCAGCTTGGCGACAGCGTCGTTGGGGACCCAGTACTTC.

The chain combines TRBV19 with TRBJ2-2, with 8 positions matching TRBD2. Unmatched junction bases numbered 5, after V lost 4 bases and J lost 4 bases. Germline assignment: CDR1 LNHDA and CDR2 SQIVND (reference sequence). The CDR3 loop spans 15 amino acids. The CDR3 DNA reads TGTGCCAGTAGTACCGGGACTAGGCGCACCGGGGAGCTGTTTTTT. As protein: CASSTGTRRTGELFF. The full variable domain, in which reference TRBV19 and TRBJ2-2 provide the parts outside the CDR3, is DGGITQSPKYLFRKEGQNVTLSCEQNLNHDAMYWYRQDPGQGLRLIYYSQIVNDFQKGDIAEGYSVSREKKESFPLTVTSAQKNPTAFYLCASSTGTRRTGELFFGEGSRLTVL.

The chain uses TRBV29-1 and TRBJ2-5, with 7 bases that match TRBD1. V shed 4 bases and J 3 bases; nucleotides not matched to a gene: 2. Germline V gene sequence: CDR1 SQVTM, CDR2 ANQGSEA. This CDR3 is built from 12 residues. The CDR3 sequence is CSVGTGEETQYF. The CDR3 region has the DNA TGCAGCGTTGGTACAGGGGAAGAGACCCAGTACTTC.

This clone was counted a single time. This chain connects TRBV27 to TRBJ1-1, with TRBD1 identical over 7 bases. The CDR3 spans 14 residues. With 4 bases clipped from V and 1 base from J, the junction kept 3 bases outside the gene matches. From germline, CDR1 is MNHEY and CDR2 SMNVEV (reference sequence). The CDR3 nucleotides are TGTGCCAGCAGTTACAGGGGCCAGAACACTGAAGCTTTCTTT. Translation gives CASSYRGQNTEAFF.